This T cell receptor beta chain was captured by sequencing in a study of shared clonotypes between healthy human individuals. About the study: CD4 naive and memory got three plates each, CD8 naive two, CD8 memory one.

Memory CD4+ cells were the fraction left after CD45RA+ naive selection. Study conclusions and caveats: A handful of donors had 5% to 6.5% of their naive CD4 clonotypes in common.

Here immunoSEQ multiplex PCR was the method, and the copy in TCRdb shows in-frame clones only, minus some. The sample holds a few million clones, more than 80% seen once. With regard to this clone: Its target is not known.

The CDR3 consists of 13 residues. Germline V gene data show CDR1 as SEHNR and CDR2 as FQNEAQ (reference sequence). The V gene lost 2 bases and the J gene lost 6 bases, with 10 bases spanning the gap. The chain couples TRBV7-9 to TRBJ1-2; TRBD1 might be the D (6 bases). The sequenced sample consisted of naive CD4+ T cells from PBMCs. The subset denotes: CD45RA+ positively selected. This TCR derives from a young man in good health. Some clones in this sample may be carry-over from other donors' samples. The CDR3 DNA reads as TGTGCCAGCAGCTTATCGGGGGGCCATGGCTACACCTTC. Its translation: CASSLSGGHGYTF.